The following is a T cell receptor beta chain sequence with its context. This entry comes from a study of cytomegalovirus exposure and HLA in healthy donors. Trimming shortened V by 3 bases and J by 2 bases, and 10 bases separated the two germline ends. In germline, CDR1 is LNHDA, CDR2 SQIVND (reference sequence). This CDR3 is 15 amino acids long. Use of 60 Vbeta and 13 Jbeta primers characterized the PCR. Profiling relied on immunoSEQ multiplex PCR, and the TCRdb table lists in-frame clones only, not all of them. The specimen's table records roughly 140,000 clones. The J gene is TRBJ2-2, the V gene TRBV19; D remains ambiguous. Sequenced: PBMCs. The TCR originated in a man between 40 and 49 years old in good health and CMV-seronegative. The CDR3 nucleotides are TGTGCCAGTAGTATTGTGGCGGTAAACACCGGGGAGCTGTTTTTT. Amino acid sequence: CASSIVAVNTGELFF. Full variable domain (missing parts from reference TRBV19 and TRBJ2-2): DGGITQSPKYLFRKEGQNVTLSCEQNLNHDAMYWYRQDPGQGLRLIYYSQIVNDFQKGDIAEGYSVSREKKESFPLTVTSAQKNPTAFYLCASSIVAVNTGELFFGEGSRLTVL.